This T cell receptor beta chain was captured in a study of T cell repertoires in cytomegalovirus infection. Looking at the study overall: Selected CMV epitopes included recently identified HLA-C-restricted ones as well as well-studied HLA-B-restricted ones. Evidence of both CMV infection and a matching HLA type came from public TCR beta signatures.

Using its own MiXCR run on the reads, TCRdb lists one record per CDR3 protein. The sample includes 380,000 or so distinct CDR3 sequences, roughly a third of them seen just once. Trimming left V 0 bases short and J 1 base short, with 7 bases between. Germline-derived CDR1 and CDR2 are SGHTS and YDEGEE. This CDR3 contains 14 residues. With regard to this clonotype: No antigen is known for it.

The sequence was obtained from a human donor in good health (CMV status not recorded). Some clones in this sample may be carry-over from other donors' samples. The starting material was cultured PBMCs, obtained from culture after CMV antigen stimulation. The chain combines TRBV5-8 with TRBJ1-1; no definite D call. The CDR3 reads CASSLAASNTEAFF. The CDR3 DNA is TGTGCCAGCAGCTTGGCTGCATCGAACACTGAAGCTTTCTTT.